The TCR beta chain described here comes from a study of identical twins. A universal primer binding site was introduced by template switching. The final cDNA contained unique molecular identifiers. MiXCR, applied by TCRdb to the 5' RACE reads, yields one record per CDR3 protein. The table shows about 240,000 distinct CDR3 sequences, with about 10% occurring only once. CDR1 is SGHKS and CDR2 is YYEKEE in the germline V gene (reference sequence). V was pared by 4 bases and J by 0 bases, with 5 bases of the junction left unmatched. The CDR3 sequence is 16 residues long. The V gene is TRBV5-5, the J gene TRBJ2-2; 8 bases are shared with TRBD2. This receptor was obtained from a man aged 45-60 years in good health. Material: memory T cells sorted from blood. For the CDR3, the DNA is TGTGCCAGCAGCCCTCTTAGCGGGGCGAACACCGGGGAGCTGTTTTTT. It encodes CASSPLSGANTGELFF.